What follows is one TCR beta chain and its context. Per the original methods: Estimated nucleated cell counts came from reference gene primer amplification. TCRdb keeps only in-frame clones here, not all; method: immunoSEQ multiplex PCR. For V, J and clone size, that table is used; D and trimming come from the DNA. The repertoire holds nearly 250,000 clones, with 75% to 85% as singletons. The data originate from a study of blood T cell repertoires in COVID-19. About the research overall: Both acute and convalescent COVID-19 samples were obtained from the United States, Italy and Spain. The cDNA or gDNA used as material had been derived from T cells, B-cell-depleted T cells, or PBMCs.

Ages ranged from roughly 18 to 100 years, with residence in about two dozen US areas. V dropped 7 bases and J dropped 9; count of bases not matched to a gene: 9. Germline CDR1 and CDR2: SGHVS and FQNEAQ. The CDR3 totals 13 residues. This receptor was obtained from a woman in her fifties or sixties with acute COVID-19. The sequenced sample was PBMCs or T cells enriched from blood (not recorded which). The V gene is TRBV7-8, the J gene TRBJ2-1, with 7 nucleotides matching TRBD1. DNA for the CDR3: TGTGCCAGCATCCCTGACAGGGATGGTGAGCAGTTCTTC. Encoded protein: CASIPDRDGEQFF.